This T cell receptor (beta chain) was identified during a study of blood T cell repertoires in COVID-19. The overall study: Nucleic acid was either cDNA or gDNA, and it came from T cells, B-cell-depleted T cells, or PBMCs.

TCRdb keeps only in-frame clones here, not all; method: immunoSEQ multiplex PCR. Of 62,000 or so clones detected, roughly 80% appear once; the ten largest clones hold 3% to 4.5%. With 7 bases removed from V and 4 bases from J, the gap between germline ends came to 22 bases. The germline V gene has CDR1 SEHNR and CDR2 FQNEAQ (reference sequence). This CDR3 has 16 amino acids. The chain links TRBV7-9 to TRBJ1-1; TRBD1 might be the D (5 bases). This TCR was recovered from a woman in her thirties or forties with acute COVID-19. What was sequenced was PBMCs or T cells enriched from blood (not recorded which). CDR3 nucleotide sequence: TGTGCCAGCACCCTCCGGAGAGGCGGGGCTGGCACTGAAGCTTTCTTT. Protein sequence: CASTLRRGGAGTEAFF.